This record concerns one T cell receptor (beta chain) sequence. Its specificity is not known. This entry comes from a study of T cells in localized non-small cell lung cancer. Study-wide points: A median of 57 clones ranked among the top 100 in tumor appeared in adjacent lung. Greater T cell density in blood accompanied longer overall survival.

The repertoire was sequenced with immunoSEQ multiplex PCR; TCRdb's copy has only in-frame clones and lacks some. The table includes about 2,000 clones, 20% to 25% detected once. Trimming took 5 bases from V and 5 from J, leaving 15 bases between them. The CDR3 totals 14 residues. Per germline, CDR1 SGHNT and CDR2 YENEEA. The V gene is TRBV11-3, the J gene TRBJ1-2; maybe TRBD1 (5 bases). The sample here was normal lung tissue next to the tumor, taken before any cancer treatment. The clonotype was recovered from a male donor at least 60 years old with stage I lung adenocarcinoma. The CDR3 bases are TGTGCCAGCAGCCCAGTGGGGGGTTTTTATGGCTACACCTTC. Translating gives CASSPVGGFYGYTF. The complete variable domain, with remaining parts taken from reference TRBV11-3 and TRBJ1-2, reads EAGVVQSPRYKIIEKKQPVAFWCNPISGHNTLYWYLQNLGQGPELLIRYENEEAVDDSQLPKDRFSAERLKGVDSTLKIQPAELGDSAVYLCASSPVGGFYGYTFGSGTRLTVV.